The present TCR beta chain was sequenced within a study of graft-versus-host responses after intestinal transplantation. Germline CDR1 ENHRY, CDR2 SYGVKD. V shed 7 bases and J shed 5 bases, with 11 bases lying between them. This CDR3 comprises 12 residues. Data came from immunoSEQ multiplex PCR; TCRdb stores just in-frame clones and leaves some out. The sample has some 110,000 clones; approximately 90% are singletons. About this clone itself: What it binds is not known.

This material consisted of unstimulated CD4+ T cells sorted from spleen or lymph node cells, taken before transplant. The receptor was derived from a human donor who was the organ donor for an intestinal transplant. The chain employs TRBV10-3 and TRBJ1-2, with D maybe TRBD1 (6 bases). Here the CDR3 reads CAITEQGYGYTF. CDR3 DNA: TGTGCCATCACAGAGCAGGGGTATGGCTACACCTTC.